The 29 T cell receptor beta chains below all came from one sample that was sequenced in a study of T cells in Graves' hyperthyroidism and ophthalmopathy. It was RNA transcripts that yielded the amplified TCR beta CDR3 regions. TCR CDR3 regions were first amplified by RT-PCR with HTBI primers. In TCRdb, the multiplex PCR reads were re-called with MiXCR into one record per CDR3 protein. The sample shows 500,000 or so distinct CDR3 sequences, roughly a sixth of them seen only once. Sequencing was done on a sample of blood. All receptors derive from a woman aged 18-29 years with Graves' ophthalmopathy.

As for this clonotype: Since no conserved phenylalanine or tryptophan closes the CDR3, a read error is the likely cause. CDR3 sequence: CSAGLQTQYL. In nucleotides, the CDR3 is TGCAGTGCTGGCCTTCAGACCCAGTACCTC. The genes are TRBV20-1 and TRBJ2-5; D is uncertain. The germline V gene has CDR1 DFQATT and CDR2 SNEGSKA (reference sequence). The CDR3 runs 10 residues. V was shortened by 5 bases and J by 6 bases, with 7 bases between the two germline ends.

Only a few counts were recorded for this clonotype. The rearrangement joins TRBV28 to TRBJ1-6, with unresolved D. The germline V gene has CDR1 MDHEN and CDR2 SYDVKM. With 5 bases removed from V and 0 bases from J, the gap between germline ends came to 8 bases. This CDR3 region has 15 residues. The DNA for the CDR3 is TGTGCCAGCAGTAAAGGTAGCTCCTATAATTCACCCCTCCACTTT. Its translation is CASSKGSSYNSPLHF.

This clonotype was observed many times. The chain combines TRBV5-1 with TRBJ1-1; D remains unclear. Germline assignment: CDR1 SGHRS and CDR2 YFSETQ. The CDR3 contains 13 residues. Trimming shortened V by 9 bases and J by 2 bases, and 14 bases separated the two germline ends. For the CDR3, the DNA is TGCGCCATCCCCGGGTCCTTTAACACTGAAGCTTTCTTT. Residues: CAIPGSFNTEAFF. Filled out from reference TRBV5-1 and TRBJ1-1, the complete variable domain reads KAGVTQTPRYLIKTRGQQVTLSCSPISGHRSVSWYQQTPGQGLQFLFEYFSETQRNKGNFPGRFSGRQFSNSRSEMNVSTLELGDSALYLCAIPGSFNTEAFFGQGTRLTVV.

There are many counts of this clonotype. V gene TRBV6-2 or TRBV6-3 combines with J gene TRBJ1-2, with D possibly being TRBD1 (5 bases). This CDR3 is 13 amino acids long. Trimming took 10 bases from V and 5 from J, leaving 17 bases between them. The germline V gene has CDR1 MNHEY and CDR2 SVGEGT. CDR3 sequence: CATATAREYGYTF. In DNA, the CDR3 is TGTGCCACCGCGACAGCCAGGGAGTATGGCTACACCTTC.

The genes are TRBV19 and TRBJ2-7, with 8 bases identical to TRBD1. V shed 9 bases, J shed 3 bases, and the junction held 7 bases outside the gene matches. This CDR3 contains 13 residues. Germline V gene sequence: CDR1 LNHDA, CDR2 SQIVND (reference sequence). The CDR3 bases are TGTGCCAGCCAGGGACAGGCCAACTACGAGCAGTACTTC. Encoded protein: CASQGQANYEQYF.

This clonotype was counted at least ten times. The chain combines TRBV5-1 with TRBJ1-2; 9 bases agree with TRBD1. This CDR3 is built from 16 residues. J gave up 7 bases and V 2 bases, and 12 bases lay outside the gene matches. From germline, CDR1 is SGHRS and CDR2 YFSETQ. The CDR3 loop is CASSFTPGTGLSGYTF. The CDR3 bases are TGCGCCAGCAGCTTCACTCCCGGGACAGGGTTGTCTGGCTACACCTTC.

This clonotype was detected ten times or more. V and J are TRBV7-8 and TRBJ2-5; 10 bases are a match to TRBD2. Germline CDR1 is SGHVS and CDR2 is FQNEAQ. Trimming cost V 4 bases and J 7 bases; bases outside gene matches: 6. The CDR3 contains 14 residues. The CDR3 sequence: CASSYSSGRLTQYF. For the CDR3, the DNA is TGTGCCAGCAGCTACTCTAGCGGGAGATTGACCCAGTACTTC.

This clonotype has at least ten counts. The gene calls are TRBV7-9 and TRBJ1-1, with no clear D. The CDR3 length is 14 residues. Germline values: CDR1 SEHNR, CDR2 FQNEAQ (reference sequence). V was shortened by 3 bases and J by 6 bases, with 14 bases between the two germline ends. The CDR3 region has the DNA TGTGCCAGCAGCTTTTTGGACGGGGTCGCTGAAGCTTTCTTT. Translation: CASSFLDGVAEAFF.

V gene TRBV4-1 combines with J gene TRBJ2-1; D tentatively fits TRBD1 or TRBD2 (5 bases each). Germline values: CDR1 MGHRA, CDR2 YSYEKL. The V gene lost 1 base and the J gene lost 4 bases, with 8 bases spanning the gap. The CDR3 loop spans 14 amino acids. CDR3 sequence (DNA): TGCGCCAGCAGCCAAGTGGGGGAGTACAATGAGCAGTTCTTC. Its translation is CASSQVGEYNEQFF.

The CDR3 protein is CASSPDPLTSGGRYNEQFF. The CDR3 DNA is TGTGCCAGCAGTCCAGACCCCTTAACTAGCGGGGGGAGGTACAATGAGCAGTTCTTC. The chain recombines TRBV2 with TRBJ2-1; 12 bases line up with TRBD2. CDR1 is SNHLY and CDR2 is FYNNEI in the germline V gene. V was pared by 5 bases and J by 4 bases, with 15 bases of the junction left unmatched. This CDR3 has 19 amino acids.

The chain links TRBV5-6 to TRBJ1-1; tentatively, D is TRBD1 (5 bases). V lost 0 bases and J 5 bases, leaving 17 bases between the germline ends. CDR3 size: 16 residues. Germline CDR1 is SGHDT and CDR2 is YYEEEE. Here the CDR3 DNA reads TGTGCCAGCAGCTTGGAAGGTATGAAGGGACGTACTGAAGCTTTCTTT. Its translation: CASSLEGMKGRTEAFF.

This clonotype was counted only a few times. The CDR3 loop is CSVELVGDTQYF. CDR3 bases: TGCAGCGTTGAACTAGTAGGAGATACGCAGTATTTT. The chain uses TRBV29-1 and TRBJ2-3; D remains ambiguous. The V end lost 2 bases, the J end lost 5 bases, and 8 bases lay between the germline ends. This CDR3 has 12 amino acids. Per the germline V gene, CDR1 is SQVTM and CDR2 is ANQGSEA.

This clonotype was picked up many times. This chain links TRBV18 with TRBJ2-7, with no clear D. CDR1 and CDR2 from the germline V gene are KGHSH and LQKENI. The germline V and J ends were trimmed by 3 bases and 7 bases, with 13 bases remaining between them. The CDR3 totals 13 residues. The CDR3: CASSPREGEEQYF. In nucleotides, the CDR3 is TGTGCCAGCTCACCCCGTGAAGGAGAGGAGCAGTACTTC.

This clonotype was found many times. J is TRBJ1-1 and V is TRBV7-8; unclear D gene. Trimming stripped 5 bases from V and 1 base from J, with 8 bases between. The length of the CDR3 is 13 residues. The germline CDR1 and CDR2 sequences are SGHVS and FQNEAQ. The CDR3 DNA is TGTGCCAGCAGCAACACAGAGAACACTGAAGCTTTCTTT. Its translation is CASSNTENTEAFF.

This clonotype has a handful of counts. The chain uses TRBV19 and TRBJ1-1; the match to TRBD1 covers 7 bases. The germline V gene encodes CDR1 LNHDA and CDR2 SQIVND (reference sequence). CDR3 size: 16 residues. The junction had 10 bases not matched to a gene; V was cut back by 6 bases and J by 0 bases. CDR3 region: CASRAVRTGMNTEAFF. The CDR3 DNA reads as TGTGCCAGTAGGGCAGTTAGGACAGGAATGAACACTGAAGCTTTCTTT.

The chain couples TRBV7-2 to TRBJ1-2; 8 bases agree with TRBD1. Germline CDR1 SGHTA, CDR2 FQGNSA. The junction had 0 bases not matched to a gene; V was cut back by 5 bases and J by 1 base. CDR3 size: 13 residues. CDR3 amino acids: CASSGQGNYGYTF. DNA for the CDR3: TGTGCCAGCAGCGGACAGGGTAACTATGGCTACACCTTC.

J is TRBJ1-2 and V is TRBV4-2, with D possibly being TRBD1 (6 bases). This CDR3 comprises 15 residues. The germline gives CDR1 LGHNA, CDR2 YNFKEQ. Trimming removed 0 bases at V and 4 bases at J, with 12 bases between. CDR3 protein: CASSQDPQGFYGYTF. In DNA, the CDR3 is TGTGCCAGCAGCCAAGATCCCCAGGGGTTCTATGGCTACACCTTC.

This clonotype showed up many times. The rearrangement joins TRBV28 to TRBJ1-1; D uncertain. Germline V gives CDR1 MDHEN, CDR2 SYDVKM. The CDR3 totals 12 residues. Deletions cut 1 base from V and 3 bases from J, with 3 bases between. CDR3 bases: TGTGCCAGCAGTTTATCTGACACTGAAGCTTTCTTT. Residues: CASSLSDTEAFF.

This clonotype has at least ten counts. V usage is TRBV20-1 and J usage is TRBJ1-5; 8 positions agree with TRBD1. Trimming removed 0 bases from V and 7 bases from J; junction bases left unmatched: 5. CDR3 length: 14 amino acids. The germline V gene has CDR1 DFQATT and CDR2 SNEGSKA (reference sequence). This CDR3 reads CSAREGQGRQPQHF. The CDR3, as DNA: TGCAGTGCTAGAGAAGGACAGGGTCGACAGCCCCAGCATTTT.

This clonotype was detected many times. The rearrangement uses TRBV6-5 and TRBJ2-7; tentative D call: TRBD2 (5 bases). The CDR3 runs to 15 residues. The ends were cut back, 2 bases at V and 0 bases at J, with 11 bases in the middle. Germline V gene sequence: CDR1 MNHEY, CDR2 SVGAGI. CDR3 DNA: TGTGCCAGCAGTTACCTTGCGGACTCCTCCTACGAGCAGTACTTC. This sequence encodes CASSYLADSSYEQYF.

This clonotype was counted at least ten times. The chain recombines TRBV12-3 or TRBV12-4 with TRBJ1-2; a possible D gene is TRBD1 (6 bases). The CDR3 totals 16 residues. Trimming stripped 4 bases from V and 2 bases from J, with 17 bases between. The CDR3 DNA reads TGTGCCAGCAGTTCAACACCGACAGGATTAAACTATGGCTACACCTTC. This codes for CASSSTPTGLNYGYTF.

This clonotype occurred many times. The genes are TRBV30 and TRBJ2-7; D may correspond to TRBD1 or TRBD2 (5 bases each). Trimming pared 0 bases from V and 2 bases from J, leaving 8 bases between. This CDR3 contains 13 residues. Germline assignment: CDR1 GTSNPN and CDR2 SVGIG (reference sequence). The CDR3 nucleotides are TGTGCCTGGAGTGTACGGGGACCCTACGAGCAGTACTTC. The encoded protein is CAWSVRGPYEQYF.

This clonotype was seen only a few times. This sequence joins TRBV10-3 and TRBJ2-1; D may be TRBD2 (6 bases). The V gene lost 0 bases and the J gene lost 5 bases, with 14 bases spanning the gap. In germline, CDR1 is ENHRY, CDR2 SYGVKD. The CDR3 is 16 amino acids. CDR3 in amino acids: CAISESGGAGDNEQFF. CDR3 nucleotides: TGTGCCATCAGTGAGTCTGGAGGGGCTGGGGACAATGAGCAGTTCTTC.

This clonotype occurred many times. V gene TRBV19 combines with J gene TRBJ2-7, with D maybe TRBD1 (5 bases). From germline, CDR1 is LNHDA and CDR2 SQIVND (reference sequence). V was trimmed by 2 bases and J by 1 base, leaving 9 bases between them. This CDR3 is 14 amino acids long. CDR3 nucleotide sequence: TGTGCCAGTAGTATAACAGGAGCATCCTACGAGCAGTACTTC. Protein product: CASSITGASYEQYF. The full variable domain, its missing parts supplied by reference TRBV19 and TRBJ2-7, is DGGITQSPKYLFRKEGQNVTLSCEQNLNHDAMYWYRQDPGQGLRLIYYSQIVNDFQKGDIAEGYSVSREKKESFPLTVTSAQKNPTAFYLCASSITGASYEQYFGPGTRLTVT.

This clonotype has ten or more counts. V is TRBV28 and J is TRBJ2-5; D not certain. Looked up from germline, CDR1 is MDHEN and CDR2 is SYDVKM. The CDR3 extends over 13 amino acids. Trimming shortened V by 1 base and J by 2 bases, and 5 bases separated the two germline ends. CDR3 nucleotide sequence: TGTGCCAGCAGTTTATCCGGACAAGAGACCCAGTACTTC. This codes for CASSLSGQETQYF.

The CDR3 region has the DNA TGTGCCAGCAGACGTAAACAAGGACCGAACACTGAAGCTTTCTTT. This sequence encodes CASRRKQGPNTEAFF. This sequence joins TRBV27 and TRBJ1-1; D call uncertain. The V end lost 6 bases, the J end lost 1 base, and 15 bases lay between the germline ends. The CDR3 covers 15 residues. CDR1 and CDR2 (germline): MNHEY, SMNVEV (reference sequence).

This chain joins TRBV2 and TRBJ1-4; D not certain. Germline loops: CDR1 SNHLY, CDR2 FYNNEI. V lost 4 bases, J lost 6 bases, and 15 bases lay in between. The CDR3 has 15 amino acids. CDR3 bases: TGTGCCAGCAGTGCTGGGGTCGTTTTTTATGAAAAACTGTTTTTT. As protein: CASSAGVVFYEKLFF.

This clonotype was found many times. The rearrangement joins TRBV7-9 to TRBJ2-3; 9 bases are shared with TRBD2. V was clipped by 2 bases and J by 2 bases; unmatched bases: 11. Germline V CDR1 and CDR2: SEHNR, FQNEAQ (reference sequence). The CDR3 sequence is 18 residues long. DNA of the CDR3: TGTGCCAGCAGCTTAAGGCGGGGGGGCCTTACAACCACAGATACGCAGTATTTT. Translating it yields CASSLRRGGLTTTDTQYF.

The chain is built from TRBV27 and TRBJ1-6, with 9 nucleotides matching TRBD1. This CDR3 is 14 amino acids long. V was clipped by 5 bases and J by 10 bases; unmatched bases: 6. Germline V gene sequence: CDR1 MNHEY, CDR2 SMNVEV (reference sequence). CDR3 amino acids: CASSPGTGRSPLHF. CDR3 bases: TGTGCCAGCAGTCCCGGGACAGGGCGATCACCCCTCCACTTT.